These 17 T cell receptor beta chains originate from one sample sequenced in a study of blood T cell repertoires in COVID-19. Generated by immunoSEQ multiplex PCR, the TCRdb table keeps only in-frame clones and is missing some. The sample yields about 110,000 clones, around 88% seen once. What was sequenced was peripheral blood. These receptors all stem from a man aged 50-60 years with active or convalescent COVID-19.

The chain employs TRBV19 and TRBJ1-3, with a tentative D call TRBD1 (6 bases). This CDR3 region has 15 residues. The germline V gene has CDR1 LNHDA and CDR2 SQIVND (reference sequence). Trimming removed 6 bases at V and 2 bases at J, with 14 bases between. Here the CDR3 DNA reads TGTGCCAGTAGCACCGGGACACTAACTGGAAACACCATATATTTT. Translating gives CASSTGTLTGNTIYF. The variable domain in full, completed from reference TRBV19 and TRBJ1-3, reads DGGITQSPKYLFRKEGQNVTLSCEQNLNHDAMYWYRQDPGQGLRLIYYSQIVNDFQKGDIAEGYSVSREKKESFPLTVTSAQKNPTAFYLCASSTGTLTGNTIYFGEGSWLTVV.

V is TRBV7-2 and J is TRBJ1-2; 8 bases map to TRBD1. The ends lost 5 bases at V and 6 bases at J; junction bases unmatched: 5. The germline V gene has CDR1 SGHTA and CDR2 FQGNSA. The CDR3 loop spans 13 amino acids. Written as DNA, the CDR3 is TGTGCCAGCAGCCCGACAGGGGAAAATGGCTACACCTTC. This codes for CASSPTGENGYTF.

The J gene is TRBJ1-1, the V gene TRBV2, with D maybe TRBD1 (6 bases). This CDR3 has 14 amino acids. V lost 2 bases, J lost 5 bases, and 12 bases lay in between. Germline-derived CDR1 and CDR2 are SNHLY and FYNNEI. The CDR3 region is CASSEHRVITEAFF. DNA of the CDR3: TGTGCCAGCAGTGAACACAGGGTGATAACTGAAGCTTTCTTT. Full variable domain (remainder filled in from reference TRBV2 and TRBJ1-1): EPEVTQTPSHQVTQMGQEVILRCVPISNHLYFYWYRQILGQKVEFLVSFYNNEISEKSEIFDDQFSVERPDGSNFTLKIRSTKLEDSAMYFCASSEHRVITEAFFGQGTRLTVV.

The rearrangement joins TRBV10-3 to TRBJ2-6, with 7 bases identical to TRBD1. CDR1 is ENHRY, CDR2 SYGVKD, per germline. V shed 8 bases and J 1 base; nucleotides not matched to a gene: 8. The CDR3 consists of 16 residues. CDR3 residues: CAIGTGALSGANVLTF. For the CDR3, the DNA is TGTGCCATCGGTACAGGGGCCCTTTCTGGGGCCAACGTCCTGACTTTC.

The chain carries TRBV6-4 and TRBJ1-6; D is unresolved. The CDR3 sequence is 14 residues long. Germline CDR1 reads MRHNA; CDR2 reads SNTAGT. Trimming pared 4 bases from V and 10 bases from J, leaving 14 bases between. CDR3 sequence: CASSGGQDGSPLHF. The DNA of the CDR3 is TGTGCCAGCAGTGGAGGGCAGGACGGGTCACCCCTCCACTTT.

This clone was seen a single time. V usage is TRBV13 and J usage is TRBJ1-5; a possible D gene is TRBD1 (6 bases). Germline V gives CDR1 PRHDT, CDR2 FYEKMQ (reference sequence). The V and J ends lost 3 bases and 0 bases respectively, with 15 bases between them. The CDR3 totals 17 residues. CDR3 protein: CASSFPGTNYSNQPQHF. In DNA form, the CDR3 reads TGTGCCAGCAGCTTCCCCGGGACAAACTATAGCAATCAGCCCCAGCATTTT.

A single count supports this clone. This sequence joins TRBV5-4 and TRBJ1-2; 7 bases fit TRBD1. The junction had 7 bases not matched to a gene; V was cut back by 0 bases and J by 5 bases. Germline V CDR1 and CDR2: SGHNT, YYREEE (reference sequence). There are 15 residues in the CDR3. The CDR3 DNA reads TGTGCCAGCAGCTTGGTTGGGACAGACCTATATGGCTACACCTTC. It yields the protein CASSLVGTDLYGYTF.

The rearrangement joins TRBV6-6 to TRBJ2-3; TRBD2 might be the D (6 bases). The CDR3 is 16 residues long. Trimming cost V 0 bases and J 4 bases, with 14 bases left between them. From germline, CDR1 is MNHNY and CDR2 SVGAGI (reference sequence). The CDR3 region is CASSYSQRVGADTQYF. Here the CDR3 DNA reads TGTGCCAGCAGTTACTCGCAGCGGGTGGGGGCAGATACGCAGTATTTT.

The rearrangement uses TRBV6-5 and TRBJ1-2, with D possibly matching TRBD1 (5 bases). The length of the CDR3 is 13 residues. Germline V gives CDR1 MNHEY, CDR2 SVGAGI. The germline V and J ends were trimmed by 8 bases and 4 bases, with 14 bases remaining between them. Here the CDR3 DNA reads TGTGCCAGCGGAAAGACAGTGATCTATGGCTACACCTTC. It yields the protein CASGKTVIYGYTF.

The chain recombines TRBV19 with TRBJ2-1; 12 bases map to TRBD2. CDR1 and CDR2 from the germline V gene are LNHDA and SQIVND (reference sequence). The V segment lost 2 bases and the J segment 7 bases; nucleotides outside the gene matches: 6. This CDR3 has 16 amino acids. The DNA for the CDR3 is TGTGCCAGTAGTATACTAGCGGGAGGGCCGAAGAATGAGCAGTTCTTC. Its protein product is CASSILAGGPKNEQFF.

The chain links TRBV28 to TRBJ2-7, with TRBD2 identical over 9 bases. There are 16 residues in the CDR3. V trimming: 7 bases; J trimming: 0 bases; junction bases outside the gene matches: 10. The germline V gene has CDR1 MDHEN and CDR2 SYDVKM. The chain's CDR3 is CASTPTGTSSSYEQYF. In DNA form, the CDR3 reads TGTGCCAGCACCCCAACCGGGACTAGCAGCTCCTACGAGCAGTACTTC.

The gene calls are TRBV6-5 and TRBJ1-3; 8 bases are a match to TRBD1. The germline CDR1 and CDR2 sequences are MNHEY and SVGAGI. The CDR3 totals 16 residues. V shed 4 bases, J shed 6 bases, and the junction held 11 bases outside the gene matches. The CDR3 protein is CASSSIPGQEENTIYF. Written as DNA, the CDR3 is TGTGCCAGCAGTTCGATTCCGGGACAGGAAGAAAACACCATATATTTT.

This chain links TRBV3-1 (or the pseudogene TRBV3-2) with TRBJ2-7, with 7 bases identical to TRBD1. Germline V gives CDR1 LGHDT, CDR2 YNNKEL (reference sequence). CDR3 length: 14 residues. V lost 4 bases and J lost 3; bases outside the gene matches: 6. In nucleotides, the CDR3 is TGTGCCAGCAGCCCAAGACAGGGTATCTACGAGCAGTACTTC. Residues: CASSPRQGIYEQYF.

This clone was counted once. The chain employs TRBV7-9 and TRBJ1-4, with D possibly being TRBD1 (5 bases). Deletions cut 1 base from V and 8 bases from J, with 11 bases between. The CDR3 is 14 amino acids. Germline CDR1 is SEHNR and CDR2 is FQNEAQ (reference sequence). The CDR3 spells CASSLEQAGEKLFF. The CDR3 nucleotides read TGTGCCAGCAGCTTAGAACAGGCTGGGGAAAAACTGTTTTTT.

This chain links TRBV3-1 (or the pseudogene TRBV3-2) with TRBJ2-5, with D possibly matching TRBD2 (5 bases). From germline, CDR1 is LGHDT and CDR2 YNNKEL (reference sequence). The CDR3 sequence is 19 residues long. Trimming took 3 bases from V and 5 from J, leaving 28 bases between them. CDR3 sequence (DNA): TGTGCCAGCAGCCAGGATCACCTTCTCGGCGACCCGAGGAGGGAGACCCAGTACTTC. As protein: CASSQDHLLGDPRRETQYF.

The CDR3 bases are TGTGCCTGGAGGGAGTCCCCGGCCAAAAACATTCAGTACTTC. Translation gives CAWRESPAKNIQYF. The chain joins TRBV30 to TRBJ2-4, with no clear D. CDR1 and CDR2 from the germline V gene are GTSNPN and SVGIG (reference sequence). This CDR3 contains 14 residues. V was trimmed by 3 bases and J by 1 base, leaving 10 bases between them.

The chain recombines TRBV11-2 with TRBJ1-2; no firm D call. Germline V gene data show CDR1 as SGHAT and CDR2 as FQNNGV. V was pared by 4 bases and J by 4 bases, with 16 bases between. The CDR3 sequence is 15 residues long. CDR3 nucleotide sequence: TGTGCCAGCAGCTCCGGAGTTCCCCCTCTCTATGGCTACACCTTC. It specifies CASSSGVPPLYGYTF.